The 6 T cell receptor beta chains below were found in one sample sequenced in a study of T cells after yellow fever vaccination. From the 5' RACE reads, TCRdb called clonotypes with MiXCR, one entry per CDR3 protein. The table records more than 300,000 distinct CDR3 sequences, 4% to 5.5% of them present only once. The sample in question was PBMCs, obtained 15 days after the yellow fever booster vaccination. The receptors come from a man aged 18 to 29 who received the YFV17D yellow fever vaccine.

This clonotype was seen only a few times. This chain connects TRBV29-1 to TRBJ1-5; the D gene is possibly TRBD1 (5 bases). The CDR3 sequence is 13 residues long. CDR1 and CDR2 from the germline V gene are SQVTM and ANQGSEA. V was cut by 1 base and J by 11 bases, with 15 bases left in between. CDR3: CSVEVTHRGSQHF. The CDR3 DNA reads TGCAGCGTTGAAGTAACTCACCGGGGGTCCCAGCATTTT.

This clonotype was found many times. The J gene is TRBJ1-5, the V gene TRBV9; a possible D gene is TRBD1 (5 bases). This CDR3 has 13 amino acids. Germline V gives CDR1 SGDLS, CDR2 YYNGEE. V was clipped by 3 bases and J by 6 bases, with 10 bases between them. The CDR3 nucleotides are TGTGCCAGCAGCGAGGGGTTCGGTCAGCCCCAGCATTTT. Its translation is CASSEGFGQPQHF.

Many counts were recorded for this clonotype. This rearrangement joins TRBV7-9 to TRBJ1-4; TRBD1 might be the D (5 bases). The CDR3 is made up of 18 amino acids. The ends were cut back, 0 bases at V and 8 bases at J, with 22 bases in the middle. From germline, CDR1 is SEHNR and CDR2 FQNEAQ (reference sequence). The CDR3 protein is CASSLASIRQLTKEKLFF. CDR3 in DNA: TGTGCCAGCAGCTTAGCGTCGATTAGACAGCTGACGAAGGAAAAACTGTTTTTT.

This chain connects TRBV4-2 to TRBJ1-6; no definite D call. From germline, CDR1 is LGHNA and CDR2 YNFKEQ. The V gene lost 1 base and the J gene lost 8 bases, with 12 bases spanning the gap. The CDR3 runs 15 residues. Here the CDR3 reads CASSQGWFADSPLHF. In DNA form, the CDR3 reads TGTGCCAGCAGCCAAGGCTGGTTTGCGGATTCACCCCTCCACTTT.

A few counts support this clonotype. For the CDR3, the DNA is TGTGCCAGCGGCGGACAGTCTTTCACCGGGGAGCTGTTTTTT. Protein: CASGGQSFTGELFF. J is TRBJ2-2 and V is TRBV6-1; a weak D match, TRBD1 (6 bases). Per germline, CDR1 MNHNS and CDR2 SASEGT. V lost 8 bases to trimming and J lost 4 bases, with 14 bases between them. The CDR3 consists of 14 residues.

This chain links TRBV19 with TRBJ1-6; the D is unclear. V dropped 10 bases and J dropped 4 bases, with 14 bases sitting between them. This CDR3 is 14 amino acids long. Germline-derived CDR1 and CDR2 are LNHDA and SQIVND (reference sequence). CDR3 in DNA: TGTGCCACCGCGTGGCGCCCATATAATTCACCCCTCCACTTT. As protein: CATAWRPYNSPLHF.